This section outlines one TCR beta chain sequence together with its context. This CDR3 comprises 17 residues. V lost 3 bases and J 1 base, leaving 17 bases between the germline ends. The sample comes from a study of blood T cell repertoires in COVID-19. At the level of the study: T cells, B-cell-depleted T cells, or PBMCs provided the cDNA or gDNA that served as material.

In the authors' methods: The authors estimated nucleated cell counts from reference gene primer amplification. Clones were read by immunoSEQ multiplex PCR, and TCRdb kept only the in-frame ones, dropping some. Clone size and V and J calls were adopted from that table, with D and trimming inferred from the DNA. There are roughly 180,000 clones in the sample; roughly 85% occur only once, and 15% to 20% lies in the top ten. Participant ages covered roughly 18 to 89 years across 25 or so US areas. Either two negative PCRs, clearance, or symptom resolution qualified Cohort 3 donors as recovered. The receptor's source is a man between 60 and 75 years old who had recovered from COVID-19. Sequencing was performed on PBMCs or T cells enriched from blood (not recorded which). This chain connects TRBV5-3 to TRBJ1-5; TRBD1 is a possible D gene (6 bases). TRBV5-3 is an ORF, with its function uncertain. CDR3 sequence reads: CARSSPGGGYSNQPQHF. The DNA of the CDR3 is TGTGCCAGAAGCTCGCCGGGGGGGGGCTACAGCAATCAGCCCCAGCATTTT.